This paragraph covers one TCR beta chain sequence. This entry belongs to a study of blood T cell repertoires in COVID-19. Study at large: Samples representing acute and convalescent COVID-19 were sourced from the United States, Italy and Spain. The cDNA or gDNA used as material had been derived from T cells, B-cell-depleted T cells, or PBMCs.

Unmatched junction bases numbered 1, after V lost 1 base and J lost 0 bases. CDR3 size: 15 residues. The germline V gene has CDR1 SGHDN and CDR2 FVKESK. In the source study's methods: Reference gene primers were amplified, and this amplification served to estimate nucleated cell counts. The table came from immunoSEQ multiplex PCR; TCRdb's copy has only in-frame clones and leaves some out. V and J calls and clone size are those listed in that table; D and trimming were worked out from the DNA. The table records 170,000 or so clones, about 80% of them present only once. The source of this sequence is a woman in her seventies with acute or convalescent COVID-19. Material for sequencing was peripheral blood. The chain recombines TRBV14 with TRBJ1-2, with TRBD1 identical over 8 bases. The CDR3 region has the DNA TGTGCCAGCAGCCAAGGGACAGGGTCTAACTATGGCTACACCTTC. Its protein product is CASSQGTGSNYGYTF.